These 3 T cell receptor beta chains were all obtained from the same sample, sequenced in a study of blood T cell repertoires in COVID-19. Method: immunoSEQ multiplex PCR; TCRdb's copy keeps in-frame clones and lacks some. The sample lists about 48,000 clones, about 86% occurring once. Sequenced sample: peripheral blood. These receptors came from a human donor in a cohort sampled during active COVID-19.

The chain carries TRBV30 and TRBJ1-5; D is possibly TRBD1 (6 bases). Germline CDR1 and CDR2: GTSNPN and SVGIG (reference sequence). V was trimmed by 2 bases and J by 6 bases, leaving 11 bases between them. CDR3 size: 13 residues. CDR3 sequence reads: CAWSLGAGQPQHF. The CDR3 coding sequence is TGTGCCTGGAGTCTGGGGGCAGGTCAGCCCCAGCATTTT.

This clone has just a few counts. V usage is TRBV5-1 and J usage is TRBJ2-1; 8 positions match TRBD1. Germline assignment: CDR1 SGHRS and CDR2 YFSETQ. The CDR3 length is 15 residues. J was trimmed by 4 bases and V by 7 bases; bases with no gene match: 10. For the CDR3, the DNA is TGCGCCAGCCGACCTGGGACAGGACCTTACAATGAGCAGTTCTTC. Amino acids: CASRPGTGPYNEQFF. Looking up the rest from reference TRBV5-1 and TRBJ2-1 gives the full variable domain: KAGVTQTPRYLIKTRGQQVTLSCSPISGHRSVSWYQQTPGQGLQFLFEYFSETQRNKGNFPGRFSGRQFSNSRSEMNVSTLELGDSALYLCASRPGTGPYNEQFFGPGTRLTVL.

The chain employs TRBV4-1 and TRBJ2-1; 10 bases align to TRBD2. The trim removed 0 bases at V and 4 bases at J, leaving 3 bases unmatched. The CDR3 covers 16 residues. Per germline, CDR1 MGHRA and CDR2 YSYEKL. The CDR3: CASSQETSGVYNEQFF. In nucleotides, the CDR3 is TGCGCCAGCAGCCAAGAAACTAGCGGGGTATACAATGAGCAGTTCTTC.